This record covers a single T cell receptor beta chain. These data come from a study of early T cells in non-severe SARS-CoV-2 infection. TCRdb reprocessed the 5' RACE reads via MiXCR and lists one record per CDR3 protein. The repertoire has tens of thousands of distinct CDR3 sequences, 20% to 25% of them found once; the top ten carry approximately 16%. The CDR3 totals 13 residues. Germline CDR1 and CDR2: DFQATT and SNEGSKA (reference sequence). V lost 3 bases to trimming and J lost 7 bases, with 13 bases between them. This receptor was obtained from an adult who was a healthcare worker with PCR-confirmed SARS-CoV-2 infection or an uninfected control (not recorded which). The sequencing used whole blood, collected at baseline. The rearrangement uses TRBV20-1 and TRBJ2-1; no reliable D call. The CDR3 DNA reads TGCAGTGCTAGTAGCCCATTTAAGAATGAGCAGTTCTTC. This codes for CSASSPFKNEQFF.